The 19 T cell receptor beta chains in this list originate from one sample, sequenced in a study of T cells in Graves' hyperthyroidism and ophthalmopathy (dated by TCRdb to between 2019 and 2020). Library method: multiplex PCR. The run used an Illumina HiSeq 2000. TCR beta CDR3 regions were amplified from RNA transcripts. A first-round RT-PCR of the TCR CDR3 used the HTBI primer set with the Qiagen OneStep RT-PCR kit. TCRdb passed the public sequencing reads through fastp at Q25 and MiXCR, retaining productive beta sequences. A single entry per CDR3 protein holds the most common genes and DNA from its merged rows. Recorded for this sample are a few hundred thousand distinct CDR3 sequences; roughly 46% of them occurred a single time. The top ten clones comprise just under 8.5% of the sample. The sample consisted of peripheral blood or thyroid tissue (not recorded which). The receptors here all came from a woman aged 18-29 years with Graves' hyperthyroidism. Donor details come from another sample of the same person, matched by shared clones.

CDR3 sequence: CASSRGDSNSPLHF. The CDR3 coding sequence is TGTGCCAGCAGCAGGGGGGACAGTAATTCACCCCTCCACTTT. V usage is TRBV7-6 and J usage is TRBJ1-6; 7 nucleotides agree with TRBD1. Per germline, CDR1 SGHVS and CDR2 FNYEAQ. The junction had 4 bases not matched to a gene; V was cut back by 5 bases and J by 6 bases. This CDR3 spans 14 amino acids.

V and J are TRBV11-2 and TRBJ1-1, with TRBD1 matching over 9 bases. V shed 5 bases and J 4 bases; nucleotides not matched to a gene: 8. Germline V CDR1 and CDR2: SGHAT, FQNNGV. This CDR3 spans 15 amino acids. CDR3 sequence: CASSPWTGVITEAFF. CDR3 bases: TGTGCCAGCAGCCCCTGGACAGGGGTTATCACTGAAGCTTTCTTT.

The rearrangement joins TRBV2 to TRBJ1-2, with a weak D call TRBD1 (5 bases). This CDR3 has 17 amino acids. V was cut by 3 bases and J by 4 bases, with 21 bases left in between. Germline V gives CDR1 SNHLY, CDR2 FYNNEI. This chain's CDR3 is CASSDGGHYLSGYGYTF. CDR3 in DNA: TGTGCCAGCAGTGACGGTGGACACTACCTTTCCGGCTATGGCTACACCTTC.

The sample holds many counts of this clonotype. V is TRBV7-9 and J is TRBJ1-6, with a weak D call TRBD1 (5 bases). V lost 5 bases and J 10 bases, leaving 18 bases between the germline ends. Germline V gene lookup returns CDR1 SEHNR and CDR2 FQNEAQ (reference sequence). The CDR3 is 15 amino acids. The CDR3, as DNA: TGTGCCAGCAGCCCAGCGGGGGGAGTAGGGTCACCCCTCCACTTT. This gives the protein CASSPAGGVGSPLHF.

Details on this clonotype: This may stem from a read error, because a much larger clone lies one nucleotide away. The chain employs TRBV11-1 and TRBJ1-3, with D uncertain. The CDR3 length is 15 residues. Germline values: CDR1 SGHAT, CDR2 FQDESV (reference sequence). The CDR3 DNA sequence: TGTGCCAGCAGCCTCGGGCCTGGCTCTGGAAACACCATACATTTT. Encoded protein: CASSLGPGSGNTIHF.

In its sample, this clonotype was seen a few times. The chain combines TRBV19 with TRBJ1-1; D might be TRBD1 (5 bases). Germline assignment: CDR1 LNHDA and CDR2 SQIVND (reference sequence). V lost 9 bases to trimming and J lost 0 bases, with 11 bases between them. This CDR3 has 13 residues. DNA of the CDR3: TGTGCCAGCAACAGGAGATTGAACACTGAAGCTTTCTTT. It encodes CASNRRLNTEAFF.

The V and J genes are TRBV7-4 and TRBJ1-2, with 7 bases matching TRBD1. Germline V gene lookup returns CDR1 SGHVT and CDR2 SQSDAQ. The CDR3 loop spans 13 amino acids. Unmatched junction bases numbered 4, after V lost 3 bases and J lost 6 bases. This chain's CDR3 is CASSLTGIDGYTF. The CDR3 DNA follows: TGTGCCAGCAGCTTGACAGGGATCGATGGCTACACCTTC.

The chain employs TRBV7-9 and TRBJ2-5; no definite D call. The CDR3 is 15 amino acids. V gave up 6 bases and J gave up 0 bases, with 14 bases separating them. Germline CDR1 reads SEHNR; CDR2 reads FQNEAQ (reference sequence). The CDR3 is CASSLSRRYQETQYF. In nucleotides, the CDR3 is TGTGCCAGCAGTTTAAGTCGGAGATACCAAGAGACCCAGTACTTC.

This clonotype was observed at least ten times. The chain recombines TRBV10-3 with TRBJ2-2; tentative D call: TRBD2 (6 bases). The germline V and J ends were trimmed by 10 bases and 5 bases, with 17 bases remaining between them. From germline, CDR1 is ENHRY and CDR2 SYGVKD. The CDR3 covers 14 residues. The CDR3 coding sequence is TGTGCCACGGGCCTAGCGCAAGTAACCGGGGAGCTGTTTTTT. Its translation is CATGLAQVTGELFF.

In regard to this clonotype: This could be a read error, since a much larger clone is one nucleotide away. The CDR3 loop is CAGSSTRDRVMRETQYF. The CDR3 DNA sequence: TGTGCCGGCAGCTCGACTCGGGACAGAGTAATGCGAGAGACCCAGTACTTC. The chain employs TRBV7-9 and TRBJ2-5; TRBD1 agrees at 7 bases. The CDR3 loop spans 17 amino acids. The germline V gene encodes CDR1 SEHNR and CDR2 FQNEAQ (reference sequence).

The CDR3 spells CSRQQGDTEAFF. CDR3 DNA sequence: TGCAGCAGACAACAGGGTGACACTGAAGCTTTCTTT. The rearrangement links TRBV29-1 to TRBJ1-1, with D possibly matching TRBD1 (6 bases). CDR1 and CDR2 from the germline V gene are SQVTM and ANQGSEA. The CDR3 runs to 12 residues. V was cut by 8 bases and J by 3 bases, with 13 bases left in between. Full variable domain (outside the CDR3, taken from reference TRBV29-1 and TRBJ1-1): SAVISQKPSRDICQRGTSLTIQCQVDSQVTMMFWYRQQPGQSLTLIATANQGSEATYESGFVIDKFPISRPNLTFSTLTVSNMSPEDSSIYLCSRQQGDTEAFFGQGTRLTVV.

This sequence joins TRBV10-1 and TRBJ2-7; the D is unclear. The V gene lost 8 bases and the J gene lost 4 bases, with 12 bases spanning the gap. The CDR3 loop spans 12 amino acids. The germline V gene has CDR1 WNHNN and CDR2 SYGVQD (reference sequence). The CDR3 reads CASPAAGYEQYF. In DNA, the CDR3 is TGCGCCAGCCCCGCCGCCGGGTACGAGCAGTACTTC.

In this sample, this clonotype turned up many times. The rearrangement links TRBV7-6 to TRBJ1-6; D remains unclear. Germline CDR1 and CDR2: SGHVS and FNYEAQ. V lost 1 base and J 7 bases, leaving 5 bases between the germline ends. The CDR3 covers 13 residues. The CDR3 DNA is TGTGCCAGCAGCTTAGAGGCCAATTCACCCCTCCACTTT. This codes for CASSLEANSPLHF.

The rearrangement uses TRBV10-3 and TRBJ2-2; D remains ambiguous. Trimming shortened V by 4 bases and J by 3 bases, and 3 bases separated the two germline ends. CDR3 length: 12 amino acids. CDR1 is ENHRY and CDR2 is SYGVKD in the germline V gene. CDR3 in amino acids: CAISADTGELFF. The CDR3, as DNA: TGTGCCATCAGTGCGGACACCGGGGAGCTGTTTTTT.

This clonotype came up a few times. The genes are TRBV15 and TRBJ1-4; possible D gene TRBD1, 5 bases. V dropped 0 bases and J dropped 8 bases, with 16 bases sitting between them. CDR3 length: 16 amino acids. The germline V gene encodes CDR1 LNHNV and CDR2 YYDKDF (reference sequence). CDR3 nucleotide sequence: TGTGCCACCAGCAGAGATCAGAGAGGGGCGCGAGAAAAACTGTTTTTT. Translated: CATSRDQRGAREKLFF.

This clonotype was detected ten times or more. The chain uses TRBV29-1 and TRBJ2-5; the D gene is possibly TRBD2 (6 bases). Trimming took 7 bases from V and 3 from J, leaving 15 bases between them. The CDR3 extends over 13 amino acids. CDR1 and CDR2 (germline): SQVTM, ANQGSEA. In nucleotides, the CDR3 is TGCAGCGGTCGGCGGGGCAACAAAGAGACCCAGTACTTC. Amino acids: CSGRRGNKETQYF.

The chain couples TRBV5-1 to TRBJ1-2; the match to TRBD1 covers 9 bases. Germline CDR1 reads SGHRS; CDR2 reads YFSETQ. This CDR3 comprises 16 residues. V lost 0 bases and J lost 5; bases outside the gene matches: 8. The DNA for the CDR3 is TGCGCCAGCAGCTTGGCCCAGACAGGGGGAAGATATGGCTACACCTTC. This translates into CASSLAQTGGRYGYTF.

About this clonotype: This may be a read error, as it is one base from a much larger clone. The J gene is TRBJ1-4, the V gene TRBV2; maybe TRBD1 (5 bases). CDR3 size: 14 residues. In germline, CDR1 is SNHLY, CDR2 FYNNEI. Trimming shortened V by 5 bases and J by 6 bases, and 13 bases separated the two germline ends. The CDR3 nucleotides read TGTGCCAGCAGTAAAGGGACGATTTATGAAAAACTGTTTTTT. This sequence encodes CASSKGTIYEKLFF. Complete variable domain (other parts from reference TRBV2 and TRBJ1-4): EPEVTQTPSHQVTQMGQEVILRCVPISNHLYFYWYRQILGQKVEFLVSFYNNEISEKSEIFDDQFSVERPDGSNFTLKIRSTKLEDSAMYFCASSKGTIYEKLFFGSGTQLSVL.

This clonotype was seen repeatedly, ten times or more. The chain links TRBV7-2 to TRBJ2-7; D not resolved. The CDR3 totals 11 residues. The V end was cut by 1 base, the J end by 7 bases, with 5 bases between. From germline, CDR1 is SGHTA and CDR2 FQGNSA. The CDR3 DNA sequence: TGTGCCAGCAGCTTAGTCCGGGAGCAGTACTTC. Protein: CASSLVREQYF.